This T cell receptor (beta chain) emerged from a study of CD8+CD57+ T cells in acquired aplastic anemia. Study outcomes and limitations: No significant patient-versus-control difference appeared in CD8+ Simpson's diversity.

Per germline, CDR1 MNHEY and CDR2 SVGEGT. The CDR3 has 15 amino acids. Genomic DNA acted as the template from which TCR beta VDJ combination and CDR3 sequence profiling were carried out. TCRdb redid the calling of the reads with MiXCR, one entry per CDR3 protein. The sample holds 160,000 or so distinct CDR3 sequences, less than 60% seen once. Selection for sequencing was limited to patients who had shown CD8+CD57+ cell expansion by flow cytometry. Every one of the patients had aplastic anemia (severe, acquired). This clonotype was counted a single time. Its antigen is as yet unknown. Given a much more abundant clone one base away, this may be a read error.

Sample: sorted CD4+, CD8+, or CD8+CD57+ T cells (not recorded which) from PBMCs. The chain is built from TRBV6-2 or TRBV6-3 and TRBJ1-4; 7 nucleotides agree with TRBD1. The origin of this receptor is a human donor with aplastic anemia. CDR3 loop: CASRSSGTANEKLVF. The CDR3 region has the DNA TGTGCCAGCAGGTCCTCCGGGACAGCTAATGAAAAACTGGTTTTT.